The 19 T cell receptor beta chains reported below all come from one sample, sequenced in a study of TIL therapy for anti-PD-1-resistant metastatic lung cancer (dated by TCRdb to the early 2020s). The immunoSEQ v3 hsTCRB kit was used to amplify TCR beta CDR3 regions from genomic DNA through bias-controlled multiplex PCR. Here the immuneACCESS table is served through TCRdb, limited to in-frame sequences with V and J called. Missing clones are a known gap in these copies; in checked studies unresolved V genes cover under half, and the rest lacks a known reason. The sample yields about 46,000 clones; 80% to 90% were counted once. Approximately 5% of the sample rests with the top ten. The time point label corresponds to: pre-treatment sample, taken before nivolumab and TIL therapy. The sequencing used blood, collected at baseline. The receptors shown here come from a person between 30 and 80 years old with non-small cell lung cancer.

The V gene is TRBV4-3, the J gene TRBJ2-2; the D is unclear. V was trimmed by 3 bases and J by 0 bases, leaving 11 bases between them. Germline CDR1 reads LGHNA; CDR2 reads YSLEER. The CDR3 runs 16 residues. Here the CDR3 reads CASSQIKTTNTGELFF. The CDR3 DNA reads TGCGCCAGCAGCCAGATCAAGACAACGAACACCGGGGAGCTGTTTTTT.

The rearrangement joins TRBV5-4 to TRBJ2-6; 8 bases are a match to TRBD1. In germline, CDR1 is SGHNT, CDR2 YYREEE (reference sequence). Trimming at V came to 4 bases and at J to 3 bases, leaving 6 bases not matched to a gene. The CDR3 totals 16 residues. CDR3 coding DNA: TGTGCCAGCAGCGTGCAGGGGGCGCTTGGGGCCAACGTCCTGACTTTC. It codes for CASSVQGALGANVLTF. Full variable domain (rest looked up from reference TRBV5-4 and TRBJ2-6): ETGVTQSPTHLIKTRGQQVTLRCSSQSGHNTVSWYQQALGQGPQFIFQYYREEENGRGNFPPRFSGLQFPNYSSELNVNALELDDSALYLCASSVQGALGANVLTFGAGSRLTVL.

This clone was seen once. The chain recombines TRBV10-3 with TRBJ2-5; D ambiguous. CDR1 ENHRY and CDR2 SYGVKD come from the germline V gene. The CDR3 contains 13 residues. Between the trimmed V and J ends, which lost 6 bases and 0 bases, there was a span of 8 bases. CDR3 sequence reads: CAISPHNQETQYF. DNA of the CDR3: TGTGCCATCAGCCCACACAACCAAGAGACCCAGTACTTC.

The CDR3 region has the DNA TGTGCCTGGAGTCGACAGGGGCGGGACGAGCAGTACTTC. This encodes CAWSRQGRDEQYF. The chain combines TRBV30 with TRBJ2-7, with 8 bases fitting TRBD1. Per germline, CDR1 GTSNPN and CDR2 SVGIG (reference sequence). The V gene end was trimmed by 2 bases and the J gene end by 5 bases; junction bases not matched to a gene: 5. The CDR3 spans 13 residues.

This rearrangement joins TRBV28 to TRBJ2-5; 12 bases agree with TRBD2. The CDR3 spans 16 residues. Germline V gives CDR1 MDHEN, CDR2 SYDVKM. J was trimmed by 1 base and V by 2 bases; bases with no gene match: 2. CDR3 nucleotides: TGTGCCAGCAGTTTACGGACTAGCGGGACCCAAGAGACCCAGTACTTC. Its protein is CASSLRTSGTQETQYF.

The rearrangement links TRBV11-3 to TRBJ2-6, with 7 bases lining up with TRBD1. Trimming at V came to 2 bases and at J to 4 bases, leaving 2 bases not matched to a gene. Per germline, CDR1 SGHNT and CDR2 YENEEA. This CDR3 comprises 15 residues. The CDR3 spells CASSLQGDGANVLTF. The DNA for the CDR3 is TGTGCCAGCAGCTTACAGGGGGACGGGGCCAACGTCCTGACTTTC.

The CDR3 sequence is CASSIIHGLARSEQFF. The CDR3 bases are TGTGCCAGTAGTATAATTCACGGACTAGCGCGGTCTGAGCAGTTCTTC. The chain has TRBV19 and TRBJ2-1, with 9 bases lining up with TRBD2. The CDR3 has 16 residues. J was trimmed by 9 bases and V by 2 bases; bases with no gene match: 11. CDR1 is LNHDA and CDR2 is SQIVND in the germline V gene (reference sequence).

CDR3 region: CASSFWQGVYEQYF. In DNA, the CDR3 is TGCGCCAGCAGCTTCTGGCAGGGGGTCTACGAGCAGTACTTC. The gene calls are TRBV5-1 and TRBJ2-7; 7 nucleotides line up with TRBD1. V dropped 2 bases and J dropped 3; count of bases not matched to a gene: 5. The CDR3 covers 14 residues. Germline CDR1 SGHRS, CDR2 YFSETQ.

V and J are TRBV7-2 and TRBJ2-7, with TRBD2 as a possible D gene (6 bases). The germline V gene has CDR1 SGHTA and CDR2 FQGNSA. The V end was cut by 0 bases, the J end by 2 bases, with 11 bases between. The CDR3 spans 15 residues. Written as DNA, the CDR3 is TGTGCCAGCAGCTTAGCGGGGGGAGCGACCTACGAGCAGTACTTC. The encoded protein is CASSLAGGATYEQYF.

The chain employs TRBV7-2 and TRBJ1-5; D gene ambiguous. This CDR3 is 12 amino acids long. Trimming stripped 1 base from V and 7 bases from J, with 5 bases between. Germline V lookup: CDR1 SGHTA, CDR2 FQGNSA. CDR3 in DNA: TGTGCCAGCAGCTTAGTAGGCCAGCCCCAGCATTTT. Translating gives CASSLVGQPQHF.

This clone was detected only a few times. This chain connects TRBV7-2 to TRBJ2-7; 10 nucleotides line up with TRBD1. Germline CDR1 is SGHTA and CDR2 is FQGNSA. Losses at the gene ends were 5 bases for V and 2 bases for J; bases not matched to a gene: 9. This CDR3 region has 16 residues. The CDR3 loop is CASSTTGGAFTYEQYF. As DNA, the CDR3 is TGTGCCAGCAGCACGACAGGGGGCGCGTTTACCTACGAGCAGTACTTC.

V usage is TRBV6-2 or TRBV6-3 and J usage is TRBJ1-5; no reliable D call. Per germline, CDR1 MNHEY and CDR2 SVGEGT. The CDR3 loop spans 14 amino acids. The ends were cut back, 5 bases at V and 2 bases at J, with 10 bases in the middle. Here the CDR3 DNA reads TGTGCCAGCAGTAGAAGGGTTGGCAATCAGCCCCAGCATTTT. Translating gives CASSRRVGNQPQHF.

This clone was recorded a few times. The genes are TRBV7-9 and TRBJ1-2; D may be TRBD1 (6 bases). V lost 5 bases to trimming and J lost 3 bases, with 16 bases between them. The CDR3 has 15 residues. Germline V lookup: CDR1 SEHNR, CDR2 FQNEAQ (reference sequence). CDR3 bases: TGTGCCAGCAGCCGCGGACGGTCAGGGGACTATGGCTACACCTTC. This encodes CASSRGRSGDYGYTF.

J is TRBJ2-5 and V is TRBV6-6; D assignment may be TRBD1 or TRBD2 (5 bases each). The germline V gene encodes CDR1 MNHNY and CDR2 SVGAGI (reference sequence). The V gene lost 5 bases and the J gene lost 5 bases, with 18 bases spanning the gap. The CDR3 spans 15 residues. CDR3 DNA sequence: TGTGCCAGCAGTGATCTGGGGGTTCCCGGGGAGACCCAGTACTTC. It encodes CASSDLGVPGETQYF.

The chain couples TRBV4-3 to TRBJ2-2; TRBD2 matches 8 bases. The length of the CDR3 is 16 residues. Germline-derived CDR1 and CDR2 are LGHNA and YSLEER. V was pared by 4 bases and J by 7 bases, with 11 bases of the junction left unmatched. The CDR3 sequence is CASSLLRPGGGGELFF. The DNA of the CDR3 is TGCGCCAGCAGCCTTTTGCGGCCCGGGGGGGGCGGGGAGCTGTTTTTT.

The rearrangement links TRBV7-9 to TRBJ1-1; D call uncertain. CDR1 is SEHNR, CDR2 FQNEAQ, per germline (reference sequence). Trimming left V 5 bases short and J 10 bases short, with 8 bases between. This CDR3 is 10 amino acids long. This CDR3 is CASSLPPAFF. CDR3 sequence (DNA): TGTGCCAGCAGCCTACCACCAGCTTTCTTT. Drawing the rest from reference TRBV7-9 and TRBJ1-1, the complete variable domain is DTGVSQNPRHKITKRGQNVTFRCDPISEHNRLYWYRQTLGQGPEFLTYFQNEAQLEKSRLLSDRFSAERPKGSFSTLEIQRTEQGDSAMYLCASSLPPAFFGQGTRLTVV.

The CDR3 coding sequence is TGCGCCAGCAGCCAAGATAGGGCGGGCTCAGGTTCACCCCTCCACTTT. It is translated as CASSQDRAGSGSPLHF. The chain has TRBV4-3 and TRBJ1-6, with D uncertain. The CDR3 spans 16 residues. The ends were cut back, 0 bases at V and 9 bases at J, with 15 bases in the middle. The germline CDR1 and CDR2 sequences are LGHNA and YSLEER.

CDR3 nucleotides: TGTGCCAGCAGCCCCGGACAGGGGTGGCAAGAGACCCAGTACTTC. This gives the protein CASSPGQGWQETQYF. The chain joins TRBV9 to TRBJ2-5; 9 bases fit TRBD1. The V and J ends lost 4 bases and 2 bases, in that order; junction bases with no gene match: 6. CDR3 length equals 15 residues. Germline values: CDR1 SGDLS, CDR2 YYNGEE.

The chain joins TRBV6-6 to TRBJ1-2; D remains ambiguous. The CDR3 is 12 residues long. Per germline, CDR1 MNHNY and CDR2 SVGAGI (reference sequence). The V end was cut by 5 bases, the J end by 7 bases, with 11 bases between. The DNA of the CDR3 is TGTGCCAGCAGTCCCGAGGGTCGTGGCTACACCTTC. This translates into CASSPEGRGYTF.